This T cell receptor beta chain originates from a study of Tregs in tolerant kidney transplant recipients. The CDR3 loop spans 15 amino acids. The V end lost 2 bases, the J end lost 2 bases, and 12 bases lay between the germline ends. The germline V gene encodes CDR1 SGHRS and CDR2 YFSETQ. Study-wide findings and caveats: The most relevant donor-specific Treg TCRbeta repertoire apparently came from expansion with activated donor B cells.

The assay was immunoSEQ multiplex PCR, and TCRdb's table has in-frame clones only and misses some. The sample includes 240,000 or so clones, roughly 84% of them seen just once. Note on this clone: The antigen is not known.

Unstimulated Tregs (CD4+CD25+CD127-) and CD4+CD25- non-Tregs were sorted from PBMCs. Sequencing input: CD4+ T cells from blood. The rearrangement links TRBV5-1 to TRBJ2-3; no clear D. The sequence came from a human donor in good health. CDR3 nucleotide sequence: TGCGCCAGCAGCTTAGATGGAGACAACACAGATACGCAGTATTTT. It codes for CASSLDGDNTDTQYF. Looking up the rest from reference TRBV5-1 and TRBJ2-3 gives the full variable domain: KAGVTQTPRYLIKTRGQQVTLSCSPISGHRSVSWYQQTPGQGLQFLFEYFSETQRNKGNFPGRFSGRQFSNSRSEMNVSTLELGDSALYLCASSLDGDNTDTQYFGPGTRLTVL.